Listed here are 8 T cell receptor beta chains from one sample, sequenced in a study of Graves' ophthalmopathy and Graves' hyperthyroidism (dated by TCRdb to 2016 to 2019). For sequencing, an Illumina HiSeq 2000 was employed. For repertoire sequencing, TCR beta CDR3 regions were amplified from RNA transcripts. A first-round RT-PCR used HTBI primers with the Qiagen OneStep RT-PCR kit, followed by a second-round multiplex PCR, size selection and purification. Using fastp at Q25 and MiXCR, TCRdb reprocessed the public reads and kept productive beta chains. For every CDR3 protein sequence, its rows merge into one entry that carries the most common genes and DNA. For this sample there are about 740,000 distinct CDR3 sequences; 40% appear just once. The ten largest clones capture 35% to 55% of the sample. Sample: peripheral blood. These receptors were obtained from an adult man with Graves' ophthalmopathy.

CDR3 nucleotide sequence: TGTGCCAGCAGCTTAGGGGCAGATGTGTTTTTT. It specifies CASSLGADVFF. V is TRBV11-2 and J is TRBJ1-4; D is unresolved. Germline CDR1 and CDR2: SGHAT and FQNNGV. Trimming took 1 base from V and 15 from J, leaving 9 bases between them. This CDR3 has 11 residues.

The chain links TRBV5-6 to TRBJ1-6; 8 bases are a match to TRBD1. The CDR3 spans 17 residues. Germline CDR1 and CDR2: SGHDT and YYEEEE. Losses at the gene ends were 4 bases for V and 1 base for J; bases not matched to a gene: 7. The CDR3: CASSERTGMSYNSPLHF. The CDR3 DNA follows: TGTGCCAGCAGCGAAAGGACAGGGATGTCCTATAATTCACCCCTCCACTTT. The entire variable domain, with the rest obtained from reference TRBV5-6 and TRBJ1-6, is as follows: DAGVTQSPTHLIKTRGQQVTLRCSPKSGHDTVSWYQQALGQGPQFIFQYYEEEERQRGNFPDRFSGHQFPNYSSELNVNALLLGDSALYLCASSERTGMSYNSPLHFGNGTRLTVT.

The table lists this clonotype with many counts. The chain couples TRBV13 to TRBJ1-6; D is unclear. This CDR3 is built from 13 residues. Germline V lookup: CDR1 PRHDT, CDR2 FYEKMQ (reference sequence). The germline V and J ends were trimmed by 2 bases and 13 bases, with 12 bases remaining between them. CDR3 DNA: TGTGCCAGCAGCTTAAGTATCCGGTCGCCCCTCCACTTT. Protein: CASSLSIRSPLHF.

This clonotype appeared once. The gene calls are TRBV4-3 and TRBJ1-4; D is undetermined. CDR1 and CDR2 from the germline V gene are LGHNA and YSLEER. V lost 6 bases, J lost 0 bases, and 8 bases lay in between. There are 14 residues in the CDR3. CDR3 sequence: CASREGATNEKLFF. As DNA, the CDR3 is TGCGCCAGCAGGGAGGGAGCAACTAATGAAAAACTGTTTTTT.

The chain is built from TRBV4-1 and TRBJ1-2; D perhaps matches TRBD1 (5 bases). CDR3 length: 13 residues. V was clipped by 0 bases and J by 10 bases, with 12 bases between them. The germline CDR1 and CDR2 sequences are MGHRA and YSYEKL. This CDR3 is CASSQEQGHSYTF. CDR3 DNA sequence: TGCGCCAGCAGCCAAGAACAAGGACACTCCTACACCTTC.

This clonotype showed up many times. This chain links TRBV6-1 with TRBJ1-5; a weak D match, TRBD1 (6 bases). The CDR3 sequence is 14 residues long. V was cut by 8 bases and J by 3 bases, with 14 bases left in between. The germline V gene encodes CDR1 MNHNS and CDR2 SASEGT. The CDR3 DNA reads as TGTGCCAGCCTAGAGGACAGCCTCAATCAGCCCCAGCATTTT. Protein: CASLEDSLNQPQHF.

Points on this clonotype: With a much larger clone just one base away, this may be a read error. The chain uses TRBV20-1 and TRBJ1-6; D gene ambiguous. Trimming left V 3 bases short and J 11 bases short, with 17 bases between. The CDR3 runs 14 residues. In germline, CDR1 is DFQATT, CDR2 SNEGSKA (reference sequence). CDR3 DNA: TGCAGTGCTAGTTCTGGCCAGCACAATACACCCCTCCACTTT. The encoded protein is CSASSGQHNTPLHF.

The V gene is TRBV7-9, the J gene TRBJ1-4; no definite D call. The CDR3 runs to 14 residues. Germline lookup yields CDR1 SEHNR and CDR2 FQNEAQ (reference sequence). Trimming removed 5 bases at V and 5 bases at J, with 12 bases between. CDR3 residues: CASSHTGRNEKLFF. The CDR3 bases are TGTGCCAGCAGCCACACGGGGAGAAATGAAAAACTGTTTTTT.